This T cell receptor (beta chain) was sequenced in a study of identifying expanded T cells in peripheral blood. Study-wide results and caveats: About 1.2 clones differed between technical replicates, versus approximately 16 and 20 over time. Clone count variance between approximately two-week samples rose with total template count.

Generated by immunoSEQ multiplex PCR, the TCRdb table keeps only in-frame clones and is missing some. The top ten hold around 2.8% of the sample, which has tens of thousands of clones, around 91% seen once. The length of the CDR3 is 13 residues. Germline V gene lookup returns CDR1 LNHDA and CDR2 SQIVND (reference sequence). Between the trimmed V and J ends, which lost 3 bases and 4 bases, there was a span of 9 bases. Collection occurred without any documented infections or immune events in donors. As regards this clone: As yet, its antigen is unknown.

The V and J genes are TRBV19 and TRBJ1-1; D is uncertain. The sequence was obtained from a person aged 18 to 70 in good health. Sequencing was done on a sample of blood. The CDR3 bases are TGTGCCAGTAGTATCGGGTTGGGCACTGAAGCTTTCTTT. This encodes CASSIGLGTEAFF.